These T cell receptor beta chains were read from a single sample in a study of T cell responses to AZD1222 COVID-19 vaccine. Measured with immunoSEQ multiplex PCR; TCRdb has only the in-frame clones, and not every one. The data show 100,000 or so clones, with about 89% seen just once and around 15% held by the top ten. This specimen consisted of peripheral blood, obtained on day 0 of AZD1222 vaccination. These receptors were obtained from an adult in good health. Each CDR3 is given with its conserved first and last residue. A D gene is named only where the DNA matches it firmly. The size field is filled for only some rows; it gives once, few, many or a size class.

V gene: TRBV2; J gene: TRBJ1-2; clone size: .; D gene: .; CDR3 DNA: TGTGCCAGCAGTGAGCAGACGGAAGGCTACACCTTC; CDR3 protein: CASSEQTEGYTF
V gene: TRBV7-8; J gene: TRBJ1-5; clone size: .; D gene: TRBD1; CDR3 DNA: TGTGCCAGCAGCCTACAGGGGGATCAGCCCCAGCATTTT; CDR3 protein: CASSLQGDQPQHF
V gene: TRBV7-8; J gene: TRBJ1-4; clone size: .; D gene: TRBD1; CDR3 DNA: TGTGCCAGCAGCTTATCCGGGACAGGGAGCGAAAAACTGTTTTTT; CDR3 protein: CASSLSGTGSEKLFF
V gene: TRBV12-3/TRBV12-4; J gene: TRBJ1-2; clone size: .; D gene: TRBD1; CDR3 DNA: TGTGCCACAGACAGGGGCTATGGCTACACCTTC; CDR3 protein: CATDRGYGYTF
V gene: TRBV21-1; J gene: TRBJ2-7; clone size: .; D gene: .; CDR3 DNA: TGTGCCAGCAGCAAATTCGTAGCGGGAGGCCCCTACGAGCAGTACTTC; CDR3 protein: CASSKFVAGGPYEQYF
V gene: TRBV19; J gene: TRBJ1-2; clone size: .; D gene: .; CDR3 DNA: TGTGCCAGTAGCTTACCCAGGGGATTTAACTATGGCTACACCTTC; CDR3 protein: CASSLPRGFNYGYTF
V gene: TRBV4-1; J gene: TRBJ2-7; clone size: .; D gene: .; CDR3 DNA: TGCGCCAGCAGCCATCTTCAGGGCTACGAGCAGTACTTC; CDR3 protein: CASSHLQGYEQYF
V gene: TRBV11-3; J gene: TRBJ2-3; clone size: .; D gene: .; CDR3 DNA: TGTGCCAGCAGCCCCCGTGGTTCCGCCGCAGATACGCAGTATTTT; CDR3 protein: CASSPRGSAADTQYF
V gene: TRBV2; J gene: TRBJ2-7; clone size: .; D gene: .; CDR3 DNA: TGTGCCACAGGGGACCGATACGAGCAGTACTTC; CDR3 protein: CATGDRYEQYF
V gene: TRBV29-1; J gene: TRBJ1-2; clone size: .; D gene: .; CDR3 DNA: TGCAGCGTTGATACCGCACCCTTTAACTATGGCTACACCTTC; CDR3 protein: CSVDTAPFNYGYTF
V gene: TRBV10-3; J gene: TRBJ1-2; clone size: .; D gene: .; CDR3 DNA: TGTGCCATCAGTCCTGATGAGGGATATGGCTACACCTTC; CDR3 protein: CAISPDEGYGYTF
V gene: TRBV19; J gene: TRBJ2-6; clone size: .; D gene: .; CDR3 DNA: TGTGCCAGTAGTACTGGGGCCAACGTCCTGACTTTC; CDR3 protein: CASSTGANVLTF
V gene: TRBV24-1; J gene: TRBJ1-5; clone size: .; D gene: .; CDR3 DNA: TGTGCCACCAGTGATTCGGGGCCGTCTTTTCAGCCCCAGCATTTT; CDR3 protein: CATSDSGPSFQPQHF
V gene: TRBV13; J gene: TRBJ1-1; clone size: .; D gene: .; CDR3 DNA: TGTGCCAGCAGCTTAATCCCAACCCGCACGCCGAACACTGAAGCTTTCTTT; CDR3 protein: CASSLIPTRTPNTEAFF
V gene: TRBV28; J gene: TRBJ2-1; clone size: .; D gene: .; CDR3 DNA: TGTGCCAGCAGTTTCATGGATATGAATGAGCAGTTCTTC; CDR3 protein: CASSFMDMNEQFF
V gene: TRBV7-9; J gene: TRBJ1-1; clone size: .; D gene: TRBD1; CDR3 DNA: TGTGCCAGCAGCTTAGCACATCTCTGGGACAGGGGCACTGAAGCTTTCTTT; CDR3 protein: CASSLAHLWDRGTEAFF
V gene: TRBV30; J gene: TRBJ1-5; clone size: .; D gene: .; CDR3 DNA: TGTGCCTGGAGTAGGGGAGTTAGCAATCAGCCCCAGCATTTT; CDR3 protein: CAWSRGVSNQPQHF
V gene: TRBV5-1; J gene: TRBJ2-5; clone size: .; D gene: TRBD1; CDR3 DNA: TGCGCCAGCAGCTCCGGGACAGCCCAAGAGACCCAGTACTTC; CDR3 protein: CASSSGTAQETQYF
V gene: TRBV5-1; J gene: TRBJ2-7; clone size: .; D gene: TRBD1; CDR3 DNA: TGCGCCAGCAGCAACACCGGGACAGGGGACTACGAGCAGTACTTC; CDR3 protein: CASSNTGTGDYEQYF
V gene: TRBV21-1; J gene: TRBJ2-7; clone size: once; D gene: .; CDR3 DNA: TGTGCCAGCAGCAGAGGACAGGATCCCTCCTACGAGCAGTACTTC; CDR3 protein: CASSRGQDPSYEQYF
V gene: TRBV9; J gene: TRBJ1-3; clone size: .; D gene: .; CDR3 DNA: TGTGCCAGCGGGCGCGAGGGGCCATCTTCTGGAAACACCATATATTTT; CDR3 protein: CASGREGPSSGNTIYF
V gene: TRBV6-6; J gene: TRBJ2-7; clone size: .; D gene: TRBD1; CDR3 DNA: TGTGCCAGCAGTTACCACCAGGGACAGGGGGCATCCGAGCAGTACTTC; CDR3 protein: CASSYHQGQGASEQYF
V gene: TRBV14; J gene: TRBJ1-3; clone size: .; D gene: TRBD1; CDR3 DNA: TGTGCCAGCAGCATCACGACAGGGGGGCATGGAAACACCATATATTTT; CDR3 protein: CASSITTGGHGNTIYF
V gene: TRBV4-1; J gene: TRBJ1-1; clone size: .; D gene: TRBD1; CDR3 DNA: TGCGCCAGCAGCTACGGACAGGGGGTTTTTGAAGCTTTCTTT; CDR3 protein: CASSYGQGVFEAFF
V gene: TRBV29-1; J gene: TRBJ1-2; clone size: .; D gene: .; CDR3 DNA: TGCAGCGTTGAGGTACCTAACTATGGCTACACCTTC; CDR3 protein: CSVEVPNYGYTF
V gene: TRBV29-1; J gene: TRBJ2-1; clone size: .; D gene: TRBD2; CDR3 DNA: TGCAGCGTGACGGACGGGGGGGAGCAGTTCTTC; CDR3 protein: CSVTDGGEQFF
V gene: TRBV5-5; J gene: TRBJ1-5; clone size: .; D gene: .; CDR3 DNA: TGTGCCAGCAGCTTGGAACGCGGTATGGCCCAGCATTTT; CDR3 protein: CASSLERGMAQHF
V gene: TRBV19; J gene: TRBJ1-2; clone size: .; D gene: .; CDR3 DNA: TGTGCCAGTAGCCTAGGACGGGAATATGGCTACACCTTC; CDR3 protein: CASSLGREYGYTF
V gene: TRBV6-4; J gene: TRBJ2-1; clone size: .; D gene: .; CDR3 DNA: TGTGCCAGCAGTGAAGGGGTCGGGTATATCAATGAGCAGTTCTTC; CDR3 protein: CASSEGVGYINEQFF
V gene: TRBV30; J gene: TRBJ2-1; clone size: few; D gene: TRBD2; CDR3 DNA: TGTGCCTGGAGTGTACGAGGGACTAGCGAGTACAATGAGCAGTTCTTC; CDR3 protein: CAWSVRGTSEYNEQFF
V gene: TRBV11-2; J gene: TRBJ1-1; clone size: once; D gene: .; CDR3 DNA: TGTGCCAGCAGCTTAGCTGTTTCCATTAGGCAAGGAGCTTTCTTT; CDR3 protein: CASSLAVSIRQGAFF
V gene: TRBV10-3; J gene: TRBJ1-2; clone size: .; D gene: TRBD1; CDR3 DNA: TGTGCCATCAGTGAGTCGGTCCGACAGGGGAGATTAAATAACTATGGCTACACCTTC; CDR3 protein: CAISESVRQGRLNNYGYTF
V gene: TRBV5-1; J gene: TRBJ2-7; clone size: .; D gene: .; CDR3 DNA: TGCGCCAGCAGCTTGGGATCGGACACCCCCTACGAGCAGTACTTC; CDR3 protein: CASSLGSDTPYEQYF
V gene: TRBV28; J gene: TRBJ2-1; clone size: .; D gene: .; CDR3 DNA: TGTGCCTCGGGGCTTGACAATGAGCAGTTCTTC; CDR3 protein: CASGLDNEQFF
V gene: TRBV4-2; J gene: TRBJ2-7; clone size: .; D gene: TRBD2; CDR3 DNA: TGTGCCAGCAGCCAAGAATCCGGACTAGCGAGCTACGAGCAGTACTTC; CDR3 protein: CASSQESGLASYEQYF
V gene: TRBV29-1; J gene: TRBJ2-5; clone size: .; D gene: .; CDR3 DNA: TGCAGCGTTGAAGATCATGGAGGTAAAGAGACCCAGTACTTC; CDR3 protein: CSVEDHGGKETQYF
V gene: TRBV21-1; J gene: TRBJ1-1; clone size: .; D gene: .; CDR3 DNA: TGTGCCAGCAGCAAAAGGGGGAGTACTGAAGCTTTCTTT; CDR3 protein: CASSKRGSTEAFF
V gene: TRBV7-9; J gene: TRBJ2-3; clone size: .; D gene: TRBD2; CDR3 DNA: TGTGCCAGCAGCTTATGGGCGGGGGGTGTAACAGATACGCAGTATTTT; CDR3 protein: CASSLWAGGVTDTQYF
V gene: TRBV19; J gene: TRBJ2-1; clone size: .; D gene: .; CDR3 DNA: TGTGCCAGTAGAGACCTATTGGGGCAACCCGGAGGCCGCGACAATGAGCAGTTCTTC; CDR3 protein: CASRDLLGQPGGRDNEQFF
V gene: TRBV28; J gene: TRBJ1-2; clone size: .; D gene: .; CDR3 DNA: TGTGCCAGCAGTTTTGTCAGGGAGGATGGCTACACCTTC; CDR3 protein: CASSFVREDGYTF
V gene: TRBV28; J gene: TRBJ1-3; clone size: .; D gene: .; CDR3 DNA: TGTGCCAGCAGTTTCCGTCGCAGGGCATCCGGTTTTGGGGCGCTCCTAAACTCTGGAAACACCATATATTTT; CDR3 protein: CASSFRRRASGFGALLNSGNTIYF
V gene: TRBV18; J gene: TRBJ1-4; clone size: .; D gene: .; CDR3 DNA: TGTGCCAGCTCACTGACCTCACAAGGAACTAATGAAAAACTGTTTTTT; CDR3 protein: CASSLTSQGTNEKLFF
V gene: TRBV28; J gene: TRBJ1-2; clone size: .; D gene: TRBD1; CDR3 DNA: TGTGCCAGCCAGACCGGACAGGGCGGTGGCTACACCTTC; CDR3 protein: CASQTGQGGGYTF
V gene: TRBV5-5; J gene: TRBJ2-4; clone size: .; D gene: .; CDR3 DNA: TGTGCCAGCAGCTTGCGAGAGGCCAAAAACATTCAGTACTTC; CDR3 protein: CASSLREAKNIQYF
V gene: TRBV28; J gene: TRBJ1-5; clone size: .; D gene: .; CDR3 DNA: TGTGCCAGCAGGGACCTGCTCGATCAGCCCCAGCATTTT; CDR3 protein: CASRDLLDQPQHF
V gene: TRBV6-4; J gene: TRBJ2-6; clone size: .; D gene: .; CDR3 DNA: TGTGCCAGTAGGACGGACTCTGGGGCCAACGTCCTGACTTTC; CDR3 protein: CASRTDSGANVLTF
V gene: TRBV5-4; J gene: TRBJ2-5; clone size: .; D gene: .; CDR3 DNA: TGTGCCAGCAGCTTGGCGGGCGCAGGGGTGGGAGAGACCCAGTACTTC; CDR3 protein: CASSLAGAGVGETQYF
V gene: TRBV19; J gene: TRBJ1-1; clone size: .; D gene: .; CDR3 DNA: TGTGCCAGTAGCCACAAGGTCACTGAAGCTTTCTTT; CDR3 protein: CASSHKVTEAFF